This T cell receptor beta chain is from a study of CD8 T cells in ankylosing spondylitis. This clonotype was recorded at least ten times. MiXCR was run by TCRdb on the 5' RACE reads, yielding one entry per CDR3 protein. This table has 250,000 to 400,000 distinct CDR3 sequences, roughly 10% appearing once. Trimming pared 1 base from V and 5 bases from J, leaving 10 bases between. In germline, CDR1 is SGHRS, CDR2 YFSETQ. This CDR3 contains 13 residues. The sample comprised blood, either unsorted or a sorted T cell fraction (not recorded which). This clonotype originated in a female donor with ankylosing spondylitis or in good health (not recorded which). This chain links TRBV5-1 with TRBJ2-7; unclear D gene. This CDR3 reads CASSLRWLDEQYF. Written as DNA, the CDR3 is TGCGCCAGCAGCTTGCGCTGGTTGGACGAGCAGTACTTC.